In its sample, the clone carrying this TCR beta chain was seen once. The antigen is unknown. Profiling relied on immunoSEQ multiplex PCR, and the TCRdb table lists in-frame clones only, not all of them. Of about 54,000 clones listed, approximately 81% are singletons. This sample is part of a study of a mutant IDH1 vaccine in newly diagnosed glioma. CDR1 is SGHRS, CDR2 YFSETQ, per germline. This CDR3 contains 14 residues. The V and J ends lost 5 bases and 2 bases, in that order; junction bases with no gene match: 5. Time point in this sample: week 35, safety follow-up. Each vaccine dose was 300 ug of mutant IDH1 20-mer peptide, with topical imiquimod.

The source of this sequence is a woman aged 18-35 years with glioma. This chain connects TRBV5-1 to TRBJ2-3; 7 bases match TRBD2. The sequenced sample was PBMCs, obtained from a glioma patient whose treatment included an IDH1 peptide vaccine. In nucleotides, the CDR3 is TGCGCCAGCAGGGCTAGCGGCTCCACAGATACGCAGTATTTT. Amino acids: CASRASGSTDTQYF.